Listed here are 5 T cell receptor beta chains from one sample, sequenced in a study of blood T cell repertoires in COVID-19. Assay used: immunoSEQ multiplex PCR; TCRdb lists only in-frame clones, some missing. The repertoire holds some 250,000 clones, with approximately 81% as singletons. The material sequenced was peripheral blood. The receptors derive from an older woman with active or convalescent COVID-19.

V usage is TRBV7-9 and J usage is TRBJ1-2; no clear D. This CDR3 contains 16 residues. V lost 1 base and J lost 4, with 16 bases in between. Germline CDR1 SEHNR, CDR2 FQNEAQ (reference sequence). CDR3 in DNA: TGTGCCAGCAGCTTAGTAGGAACAGAAGTTTCCTATGGCTACACCTTC. It specifies CASSLVGTEVSYGYTF.

The chain recombines TRBV18 with TRBJ2-7; TRBD2 matches 8 bases. Germline CDR1 reads KGHSH; CDR2 reads LQKENI. V was clipped by 4 bases and J by 6 bases; unmatched bases: 11. CDR3 length equals 15 residues. The CDR3 spells CASSLQGRGAGEQYF. Here the CDR3 DNA reads TGTGCCAGCTCACTTCAGGGGCGGGGGGCAGGCGAGCAGTACTTC.

The chain carries TRBV3-1 (or the pseudogene TRBV3-2) and TRBJ1-2, with TRBD1 matching 8 bases. The CDR3 runs 15 residues. In germline, CDR1 is LGHDT, CDR2 YNNKEL (reference sequence). Trimming cost V 1 base and J 4 bases; bases outside gene matches: 5. CDR3 sequence reads: CASSQVDRAIYGYTF. The CDR3 DNA reads TGTGCCAGCAGCCAAGTGGACAGGGCGATCTATGGCTACACCTTC.

CDR3 nucleotides: TGCGCCAGCAGCACCCGACTAGCGGGGGGTCTTTCCTACGAGCAGTACTTC. Its protein is CASSTRLAGGLSYEQYF. The V gene is TRBV5-1, the J gene TRBJ2-7, with 13 bases aligning to TRBD2. Unmatched junction bases numbered 8, after V lost 4 bases and J lost 1 base. There are 17 residues in the CDR3. Per the germline V gene, CDR1 is SGHRS and CDR2 is YFSETQ. The variable domain in full, completed from reference TRBV5-1 and TRBJ2-7, reads KAGVTQTPRYLIKTRGQQVTLSCSPISGHRSVSWYQQTPGQGLQFLFEYFSETQRNKGNFPGRFSGRQFSNSRSEMNVSTLELGDSALYLCASSTRLAGGLSYEQYFGPGTRLTVT.

The genes are TRBV7-8 and TRBJ2-5; 12 bases match TRBD2. This CDR3 has 15 amino acids. Germline V gene data show CDR1 as SGHVS and CDR2 as FQNEAQ. V trimming: 6 bases; J trimming: 5 bases; junction bases outside the gene matches: 7. CDR3 region: CASSFRTSGAETQYF. The CDR3 DNA sequence: TGTGCCAGCAGTTTCCGGACTAGCGGGGCCGAGACCCAGTACTTC.